This TCR beta chain derives from a study of STAT5B mutations in CD4+ large granular lymphocyte leukemia. TCRdb keeps only in-frame clones here, not all; method: immunoSEQ multiplex PCR. Of 40,000 or so clones listed, around 75% are singletons. CDR1 and CDR2 (germline): ENHRY, SYGVKD. The J segment lost 4 bases and the V segment lost 3 bases, leaving 5 bases of the junction unmatched. The CDR3 sequence is 16 residues long. A few counts support this clone. This TCR was sampled from a human donor in good health. The sample taken for sequencing was CD4+ T cells from blood buffy coats. The V gene is TRBV10-3, the J gene TRBJ2-2; 10 nucleotides align to TRBD2. CDR3 nucleotide sequence: TGTGCCATCAGTGATACTAGCGGGGTTGGCACCGGGGAGCTGTTTTTT. Its translation: CAISDTSGVGTGELFF.